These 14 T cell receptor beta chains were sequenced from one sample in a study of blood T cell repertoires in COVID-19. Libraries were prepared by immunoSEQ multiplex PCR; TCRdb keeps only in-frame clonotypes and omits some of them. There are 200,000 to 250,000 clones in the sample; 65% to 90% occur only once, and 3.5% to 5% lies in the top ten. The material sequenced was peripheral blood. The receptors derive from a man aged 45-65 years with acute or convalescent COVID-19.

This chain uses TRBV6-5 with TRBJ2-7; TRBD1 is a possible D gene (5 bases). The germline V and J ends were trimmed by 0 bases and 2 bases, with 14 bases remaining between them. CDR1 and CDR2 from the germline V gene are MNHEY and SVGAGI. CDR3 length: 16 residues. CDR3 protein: CASSYSGAKAAYEQYF. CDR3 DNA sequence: TGTGCCAGCAGTTACTCAGGGGCAAAGGCGGCCTACGAGCAGTACTTC.

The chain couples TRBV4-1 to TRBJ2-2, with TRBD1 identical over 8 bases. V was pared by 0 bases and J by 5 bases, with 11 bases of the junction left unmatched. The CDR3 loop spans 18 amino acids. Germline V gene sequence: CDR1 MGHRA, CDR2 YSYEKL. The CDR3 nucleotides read TGCGCCAGCAGCCAAGATCTCCCCAGGGGGCTGGTTACCGGGGAGCTGTTTTTT. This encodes CASSQDLPRGLVTGELFF.

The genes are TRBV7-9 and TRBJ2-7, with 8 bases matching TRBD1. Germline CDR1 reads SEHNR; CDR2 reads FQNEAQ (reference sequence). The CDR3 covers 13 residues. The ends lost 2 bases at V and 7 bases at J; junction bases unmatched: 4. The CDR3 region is CASSLQGAREQYF. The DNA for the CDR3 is TGTGCCAGCAGCTTACAGGGGGCGCGGGAGCAGTACTTC.

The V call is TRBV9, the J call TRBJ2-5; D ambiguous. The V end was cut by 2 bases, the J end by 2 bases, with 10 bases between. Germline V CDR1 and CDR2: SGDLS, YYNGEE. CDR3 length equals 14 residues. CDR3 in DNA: TGTGCCAGCAGCGTTATGTCCGAGCAAGAGACCCAGTACTTC. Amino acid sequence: CASSVMSEQETQYF. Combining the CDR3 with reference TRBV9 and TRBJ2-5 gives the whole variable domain DSGVTQTPKHLITATGQRVTLRCSPRSGDLSVYWYQQSLDQGLQFLIQYYNGEERAKGNILERFSAQQFPDLHSELNLSSLELGDSALYFCASSVMSEQETQYFGPGTRLLVL.

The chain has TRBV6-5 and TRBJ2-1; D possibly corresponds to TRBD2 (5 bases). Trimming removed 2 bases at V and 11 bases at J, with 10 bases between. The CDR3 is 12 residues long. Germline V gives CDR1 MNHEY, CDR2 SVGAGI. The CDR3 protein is CASSYPGGKQFF. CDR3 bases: TGTGCCAGCAGTTACCCCGGAGGAAAGCAGTTCTTC.

In DNA form, the CDR3 reads TGCGCCAGCACCTGGACAGGGCAAGGGCCCCAGCATTTT. It codes for CASTWTGQGPQHF. V usage is TRBV10-2 and J usage is TRBJ1-5; 8 positions agree with TRBD1. CDR3 length equals 13 residues. From germline, CDR1 is WSHSY and CDR2 SAAADI. After removal of 7 bases from V and 9 bases from J, the junction contained 8 bases not matched to a gene.

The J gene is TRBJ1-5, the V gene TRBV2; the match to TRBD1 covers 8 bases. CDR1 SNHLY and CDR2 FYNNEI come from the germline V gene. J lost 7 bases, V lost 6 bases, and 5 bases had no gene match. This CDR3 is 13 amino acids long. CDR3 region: CASRGTGQQPQHF. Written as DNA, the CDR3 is TGTGCCAGCAGAGGGACAGGACAGCAGCCCCAGCATTTT.

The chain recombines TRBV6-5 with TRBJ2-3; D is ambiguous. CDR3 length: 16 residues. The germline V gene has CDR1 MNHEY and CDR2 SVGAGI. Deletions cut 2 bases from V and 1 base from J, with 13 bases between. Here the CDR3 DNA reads TGTGCCAGCAGTTACACGGCAGAGGTGGGCACAGATACGCAGTATTTT. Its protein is CASSYTAEVGTDTQYF.

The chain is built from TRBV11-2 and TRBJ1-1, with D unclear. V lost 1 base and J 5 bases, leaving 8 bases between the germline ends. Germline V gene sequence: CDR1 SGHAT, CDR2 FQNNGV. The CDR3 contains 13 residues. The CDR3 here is CASSLAPGTEAFF. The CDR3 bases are TGTGCCAGCAGCTTAGCCCCGGGGACTGAAGCTTTCTTT.

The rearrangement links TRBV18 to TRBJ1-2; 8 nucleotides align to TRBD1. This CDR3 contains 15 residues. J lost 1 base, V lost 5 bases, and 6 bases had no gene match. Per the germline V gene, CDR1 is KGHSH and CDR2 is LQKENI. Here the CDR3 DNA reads TGTGCCAGCTCATTCGGGACAGGAGATAACTATGGCTACACCTTC. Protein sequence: CASSFGTGDNYGYTF.

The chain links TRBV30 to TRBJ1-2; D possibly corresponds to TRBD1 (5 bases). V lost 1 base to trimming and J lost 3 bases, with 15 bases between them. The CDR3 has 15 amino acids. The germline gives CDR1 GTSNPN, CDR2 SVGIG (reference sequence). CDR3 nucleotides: TGTGCCTGGAGTGAACGGCAGGGACTCTACTATGGCTACACCTTC. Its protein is CAWSERQGLYYGYTF.

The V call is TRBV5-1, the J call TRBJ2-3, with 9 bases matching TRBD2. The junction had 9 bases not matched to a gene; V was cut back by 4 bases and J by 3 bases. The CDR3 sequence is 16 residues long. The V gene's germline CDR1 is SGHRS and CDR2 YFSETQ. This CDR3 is CASSLIEAGGTDTQYF. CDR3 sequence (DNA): TGCGCCAGCAGCCTCATCGAGGCGGGAGGGACAGATACGCAGTATTTT. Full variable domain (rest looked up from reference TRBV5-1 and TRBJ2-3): KAGVTQTPRYLIKTRGQQVTLSCSPISGHRSVSWYQQTPGQGLQFLFEYFSETQRNKGNFPGRFSGRQFSNSRSEMNVSTLELGDSALYLCASSLIEAGGTDTQYFGPGTRLTVL.

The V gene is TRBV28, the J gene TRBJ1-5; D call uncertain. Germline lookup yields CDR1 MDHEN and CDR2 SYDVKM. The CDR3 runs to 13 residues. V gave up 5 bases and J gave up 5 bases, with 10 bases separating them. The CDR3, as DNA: TGTGCCAGCAGTCTCGATGGAGATCAGCCCCAGCATTTT. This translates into CASSLDGDQPQHF.

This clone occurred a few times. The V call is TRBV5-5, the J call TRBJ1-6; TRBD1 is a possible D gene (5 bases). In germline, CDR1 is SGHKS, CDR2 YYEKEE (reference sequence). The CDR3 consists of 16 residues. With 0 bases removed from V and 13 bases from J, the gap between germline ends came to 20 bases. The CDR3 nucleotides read TGTGCCAGCAGCTTGGGAACCGGGGACGGACTATCGCCCCTCCACTTT. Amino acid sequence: CASSLGTGDGLSPLHF. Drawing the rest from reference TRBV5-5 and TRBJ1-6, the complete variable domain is DAGVTQSPTHLIKTRGQQVTLRCSPISGHKSVSWYQQVLGQGPQFIFQYYEKEERGRGNFPDRFSARQFPNYSSELNVNALLLGDSALYLCASSLGTGDGLSPLHFGNGTRLTVT.